The rows below give T cell receptor beta chains drawn from one sample of a study of radiotherapy plus CTLA-4 blockade in lung cancer. Method: immunoSEQ multiplex PCR; TCRdb's copy keeps in-frame clones and lacks some. In the table there are tens of thousands of clones, 79% of which are singletons. The input for sequencing was peripheral blood, taken from a patient treated with radiotherapy plus ipilimumab. The source is a human donor with non-small cell lung cancer who had a complete response to radiotherapy plus ipilimumab. Both conserved end residues are part of each CDR3. The D gene is left open where the match is weak. Rows may omit the clone size; those that give it use once, few, many or a size class.

>TRBD1|TRBJ1-2|-|TRBV29-1
TGCAGCGTTCGACAGGGTGATGGCTACACCTTC
CSVRQGDGYTF
>-|TRBJ1-5|few|TRBV6-1
TGTGCCAGCAGTGAACAGGACAATCAGCCCCAGCATTTT
CASSEQDNQPQHF
>-|TRBJ1-4|-|TRBV5-1
TGCGCCAGCAGCCGGACCTCGGACGCCAATGAAAAACTGTTTTTT
CASSRTSDANEKLFF
>-|TRBJ2-3|-|TRBV7-2
TGTGCCAGCAGCTTGACAGATACGCAGTATTTT
CASSLTDTQYF
>TRBD1|TRBJ1-5|-|TRBV2
TGTGCCAGCAGTAGAGGGGGCGGCGGTTTGGGACGGCCCCAGCATTTT
CASSRGGGGLGRPQHF
>-|TRBJ2-7|-|TRBV6-6
TGTGCCAGCAGTTACTCGGTGACAGCCTACGAGCAGTACTTC
CASSYSVTAYEQYF
>TRBD1|TRBJ2-2|-|TRBV4-3
TGCGCCAGCAGCCAAGAGCTGAGACAGGGTATCGCCGGGGAGCTGTTTTTT
CASSQELRQGIAGELFF
>-|TRBJ2-6|-|TRBV9
TGTGCCAGCAGCGTAAATCCCGGAGGCTCTGGGGCCAACGTCCTGACTTTC
CASSVNPGGSGANVLTF
>-|TRBJ1-4|-|TRBV2
TGTGCCAGCAGTACAGGGCATTCAACTAATGAAAAACTGTTTTTT
CASSTGHSTNEKLFF
>-|TRBJ2-6|-|TRBV11-3
TGTGCCAGCAGCTTAGAAGGGGCTGGAGCCAACGTCCTGACTTTC
CASSLEGAGANVLTF
>TRBD2|TRBJ2-3|-|TRBV4-2
TGTGCCAGCAGCCAAGATCAGGCTAGCGGGACCACAGATACGCAGTATTTT
CASSQDQASGTTDTQYF
>-|TRBJ2-2|-|TRBV7-6
TGTGCCAGCAGCTTAGCGGCGAACACCGGGGAGCTGTTTTTT
CASSLAANTGELFF
>-|TRBJ1-4|-|TRBV5-1
TGCGCCAGCAGCATGACTACCCAGGCTAATGAAAAACTGTTTTTT
CASSMTTQANEKLFF
>-|TRBJ2-2|-|TRBV5-6
TGTGCCAGCAGACAAATCGACGGGAACACCGGGGAGCTGTTTTTT
CASRQIDGNTGELFF